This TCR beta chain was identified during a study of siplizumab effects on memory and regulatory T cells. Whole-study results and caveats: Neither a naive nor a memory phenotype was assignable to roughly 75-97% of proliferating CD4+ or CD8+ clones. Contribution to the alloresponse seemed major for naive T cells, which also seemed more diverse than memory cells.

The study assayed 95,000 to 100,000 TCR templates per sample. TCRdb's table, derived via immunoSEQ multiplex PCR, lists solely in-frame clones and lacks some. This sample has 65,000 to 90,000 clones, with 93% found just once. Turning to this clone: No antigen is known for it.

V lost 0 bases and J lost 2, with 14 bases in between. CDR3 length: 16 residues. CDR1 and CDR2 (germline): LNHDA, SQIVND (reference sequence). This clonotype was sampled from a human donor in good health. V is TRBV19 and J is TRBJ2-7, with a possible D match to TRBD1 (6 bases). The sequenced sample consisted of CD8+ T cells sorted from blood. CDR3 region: CASSIEDRTSTYEQYF. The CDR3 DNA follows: TGTGCCAGTAGTATAGAAGACAGGACCAGCACCTACGAGCAGTACTTC.